The T cell receptor beta chain described here comes from a study of blood T cell repertoires in COVID-19. The CDR3 length is 17 residues. Germline CDR1 is SGHVS and CDR2 is FQNEAQ. J lost 7 bases, V lost 5 bases, and 17 bases had no gene match. Only in-frame clones appear in the TCRdb table, and some are missing; sequencing was by immunoSEQ multiplex PCR. The repertoire includes about 150,000 clones, about 80% of them detected once, and approximately 0.5% sits in the top ten. The source is a man between 60 and 75 years old with acute or convalescent COVID-19. The chain employs TRBV7-8 and TRBJ2-1, with 7 bases matching TRBD2. Source material: peripheral blood. The CDR3 loop is CASSQTRAGFPGNEQFF. The CDR3 DNA reads as TGTGCCAGCAGCCAAACTAGAGCGGGGTTCCCCGGGAATGAGCAGTTCTTC.